Sequencing of this TCR beta chain was carried out in a study of identical twins. CDR1 and CDR2 from the germline V gene are MGHDK and SYGVNS. This CDR3 has 15 residues. The germline V and J ends were trimmed by 2 bases and 7 bases, with 17 bases remaining between them. TCRdb fed the 5' RACE reads into MiXCR, producing one record per CDR3 protein. The sample consists of 520,000 or so distinct CDR3 sequences, about 20% of them appearing once. To note about this clonotype: Its antigen is unidentified.

General study results and limits: Sharing of beta out-of-frame sequences by twins showed a weaker excess. Findings came from cross-sectional statistics, without long-term follow-up of donors. Analyses based on zero insertions could be partly confounded by invariant MAIT and iNKT cells.

The sample was also linked to a second study, of T cells expressing NK-cell markers. As that report states: Of the CD8+ T cell pool in about 6 donors, about 1.0-8% was accounted for by dominant NKG2C+ clonotypes.

The chain combines TRBV25-1 with TRBJ1-2; D remains unclear. The sample consisted of CD4+ T cells sorted from blood. This clonotype was obtained from a woman aged 18-29 years in good health. The CDR3 DNA reads as TGTGCCAGCAGTGAAACGAGGACGTCGGTGGGTGGCTACACCTTC. It is translated as CASSETRTSVGGYTF.